The 28 T cell receptor beta chains reported below all come from one sample, sequenced in a study of T cells after yellow fever vaccination. Each CDR3 protein is one row after TCRdb ran MiXCR on the 5' RACE reads. Here the sample spans about 340,000 distinct CDR3 sequences, about 12% being singletons. The sample was CD4+ T cells sorted from PBMCs, taken 15 days after the yellow fever booster vaccination. The receptors originated from a man aged 18 to 29 who received the YFV17D yellow fever vaccine.

The genes are TRBV5-4 and TRBJ1-1, with D tentatively TRBD1 (6 bases). The germline V gene encodes CDR1 SGHNT and CDR2 YYREEE (reference sequence). V lost 4 bases, J lost 3 bases, and 16 bases lay in between. This CDR3 contains 15 residues. CDR3 DNA sequence: TGTGCCAGCAGCATGTACAGGGAGGGGGACACTGAAGCTTTCTTT. This gives the protein CASSMYREGDTEAFF.

In this sample, this clonotype turned up a few times. The rearrangement joins TRBV30 to TRBJ2-7, with D perhaps matching TRBD1 (5 bases). With 2 bases removed from V and 3 bases from J, the gap between germline ends came to 5 bases. This CDR3 is built from 11 residues. CDR1 and CDR2 from the germline V gene are GTSNPN and SVGIG (reference sequence). The CDR3 protein is CAWSTGYEQYF. DNA of the CDR3: TGTGCCTGGAGTACAGGCTACGAGCAGTACTTC.

This clonotype was seen a handful of times. The chain couples TRBV28 to TRBJ2-1; maybe TRBD1 (6 bases). This CDR3 comprises 15 residues. Germline lookup yields CDR1 MDHEN and CDR2 SYDVKM. V was cut by 5 bases and J by 4 bases, with 15 bases left in between. CDR3 in amino acids: CASSIMGQRYNEQFF. In nucleotides, the CDR3 is TGTGCCAGCAGTATTATGGGACAACGATACAATGAGCAGTTCTTC.

This clonotype was found many times. This sequence joins TRBV5-1 and TRBJ1-1; D remains unclear. CDR1 is SGHRS, CDR2 YFSETQ, per germline. Trimming shortened V by 2 bases and J by 6 bases, and 20 bases separated the two germline ends. The CDR3 contains 16 residues. CDR3 loop: CASSLGHHPKDAEAFF. The CDR3 nucleotides read TGCGCCAGCAGCTTAGGGCACCACCCTAAGGACGCTGAAGCTTTCTTT. Using reference TRBV5-1 and TRBJ1-1 for the parts outside the CDR3, the full variable domain is KAGVTQTPRYLIKTRGQQVTLSCSPISGHRSVSWYQQTPGQGLQFLFEYFSETQRNKGNFPGRFSGRQFSNSRSEMNVSTLELGDSALYLCASSLGHHPKDAEAFFGQGTRLTVV.

V and J are TRBV5-1 and TRBJ2-7; D is possibly TRBD1 or TRBD2 (6 bases each). The CDR3 sequence is 15 residues long. The germline V and J ends were trimmed by 4 bases and 0 bases, with 14 bases remaining between them. Germline CDR1 and CDR2: SGHRS and YFSETQ. This CDR3 reads CASSAGHPSSYEQYF. The CDR3 nucleotides are TGCGCCAGCAGCGCGGGACACCCGAGCTCCTACGAGCAGTACTTC.

This clonotype occurred many times. The chain combines TRBV29-1 with TRBJ2-1; D is unresolved. The CDR3 consists of 14 residues. V shed 7 bases and J shed 2 bases, with 15 bases lying between them. Germline V CDR1 and CDR2: SQVTM, ANQGSEA. The CDR3 loop reads CSGGIDVTYNEQFF. As DNA, the CDR3 is TGCAGCGGAGGTATAGACGTGACCTACAATGAGCAGTTCTTC.

This clonotype came up many times. The chain recombines TRBV5-1 with TRBJ1-1, with TRBD1 identical over 7 bases. Germline V gene data show CDR1 as SGHRS and CDR2 as YFSETQ. Unmatched junction bases numbered 4, after V lost 1 base and J lost 4 bases. The CDR3 sequence is 14 residues long. The CDR3 region has the DNA TGCGCCAGCAGCTTGCAGGGGGGCAGCACTGAAGCTTTCTTT. This sequence encodes CASSLQGGSTEAFF.

This chain links TRBV11-1 with TRBJ2-1; D not certain. Per germline, CDR1 SGHAT and CDR2 FQDESV (reference sequence). Trimming left V 1 base short and J 10 bases short, with 11 bases between. The CDR3 is 13 amino acids. The CDR3 here is CASSLGWANEQFF. The CDR3 region has the DNA TGTGCCAGCAGCTTAGGGTGGGCAAACGAGCAGTTCTTC.

This clonotype was observed a handful of times. The chain carries TRBV20-1 and TRBJ2-1; D is possibly TRBD2 (6 bases). This CDR3 spans 14 amino acids. The ends were cut back, 1 base at V and 7 bases at J, with 14 bases in the middle. CDR1 is DFQATT, CDR2 SNEGSKA, per germline (reference sequence). This CDR3 is CSARVGAGRNEQFF. DNA for the CDR3: TGCAGTGCTAGAGTCGGGGCGGGGCGGAATGAGCAGTTCTTC.

This clonotype showed up just a few times. The V call is TRBV24-1, the J call TRBJ2-5; the D is unclear. CDR1 KGHDR and CDR2 SFDVKD come from the germline V gene. The CDR3 contains 12 residues. V was cut by 2 bases and J by 0 bases, with 0 bases left in between. The chain's CDR3 is CATSDYQETQYF. The CDR3 DNA reads as TGTGCCACCAGTGATTACCAAGAGACCCAGTACTTC.

The table lists this clonotype with many counts. V usage is TRBV5-1 and J usage is TRBJ2-7, with TRBD1 identical over 10 bases. With V trimmed by 0 bases and J by 1 base, 4 bases remained unmatched. The CDR3 is 16 residues long. Germline V gene sequence: CDR1 SGHRS, CDR2 YFSETQ. The CDR3 reads CASSLVGDRGSYEQYV. CDR3 coding DNA: TGCGCCAGCAGCTTGGTCGGGGACAGGGGTTCCTACGAGCAGTACGTC.

Only a few counts were recorded for this clonotype. The chain employs TRBV7-8 and TRBJ2-7, with 9 bases fitting TRBD2. Germline V gives CDR1 SGHVS, CDR2 FQNEAQ. V lost 8 bases, J lost 0 bases, and 5 bases stayed unmatched. This CDR3 has 14 residues. CDR3 sequence (DNA): TGTGCCAGCCTACAGCGGGGGGACTCCTACGAGCAGTACTTC. Its protein is CASLQRGDSYEQYF.

This chain uses TRBV7-2 with TRBJ2-3; 8 nucleotides line up with TRBD2. Germline V gives CDR1 SGHTA, CDR2 FQGNSA. The CDR3 totals 14 residues. J gave up 6 bases and V 3 bases, and 5 bases lay outside the gene matches. This CDR3 reads CASSFSGGRDTQYF. CDR3 nucleotide sequence: TGTGCCAGCAGCTTCAGCGGGGGCCGGGATACGCAGTATTTT.

CDR3 nucleotide sequence: TGTGCCAGCAGTTTACAGGGGACGATGAACACTGAAGCTTTCTTT. Protein sequence: CASSLQGTMNTEAFF. The chain employs TRBV12-3 or TRBV12-4 and TRBJ1-1; a weak D match, TRBD1 (6 bases). Trimming took 2 bases from V and 0 from J, leaving 10 bases between them. This CDR3 has 15 amino acids.

This chain uses TRBV6-6 with TRBJ2-1; the match to TRBD2 covers 12 bases. V shed 5 bases, J shed 9 bases, and the junction held 5 bases outside the gene matches. Looked up from germline, CDR1 is MNHNY and CDR2 is SVGAGI (reference sequence). The CDR3 totals 14 residues. The DNA for the CDR3 is TGTGCCAGCAGTCTAGCGGGGGGGCAGGGTGAGCAGTTCTTC. Translation: CASSLAGGQGEQFF.

The chain employs TRBV20-1 and TRBJ2-5; 8 bases fit TRBD2. The CDR3 spans 15 residues. From germline, CDR1 is DFQATT and CDR2 SNEGSKA (reference sequence). V shed 3 bases and J 1 base; nucleotides not matched to a gene: 7. The CDR3 sequence is CSASVAGGFQETQYF. In DNA form, the CDR3 reads TGCAGTGCTAGTGTTGCGGGGGGCTTCCAAGAGACCCAGTACTTC.

The CDR3: CASSLDRNRGFEQYF. CDR3 sequence (DNA): TGTGCCAGCAGCTTAGATCGGAACAGGGGTTTCGAGCAGTACTTC. The chain has TRBV11-2 and TRBJ2-7, with 7 bases identical to TRBD1. The CDR3 is 15 amino acids. Germline V gives CDR1 SGHAT, CDR2 FQNNGV. Germline trimming cut 0 bases from V and 6 bases from J; bases unmatched to any gene: 8.

The V and J genes are TRBV12-3 or TRBV12-4 and TRBJ1-2; possibly TRBD1 for D (5 bases). CDR3 length: 16 amino acids. V was cut by 0 bases and J by 4 bases, with 15 bases left in between. The DNA of the CDR3 is TGTGCCAGCAGTTTAGCCCCGAGGGGTTCTACCTATGGCTACACCTTC. It encodes CASSLAPRGSTYGYTF.

This clonotype was detected only a few times. V is TRBV29-1 and J is TRBJ1-4; D is undetermined. Trimming cost V 7 bases and J 10 bases, with 16 bases left between them. The germline V gene encodes CDR1 SQVTM and CDR2 ANQGSEA. This CDR3 region has 12 residues. The CDR3 coding sequence is TGCAGCGCCCGAGATCCGAAGGGAAAACTGTTTTTT. This codes for CSARDPKGKLFF.

The genes are TRBV7-3 and TRBJ2-7; 11 nucleotides match TRBD2. The germline V gene has CDR1 SGHTA and CDR2 FQGTGA. This CDR3 spans 15 amino acids. Trimming removed 5 bases from V and 0 bases from J; junction bases left unmatched: 3. The CDR3 here is CASSELAGASYEQYF. CDR3 sequence (DNA): TGTGCCAGCAGCGAACTAGCGGGGGCCTCCTACGAGCAGTACTTC.

The chain uses TRBV19 and TRBJ1-3, with D uncertain. Deletions cut 6 bases from V and 2 bases from J, with 8 bases between. The germline V gene has CDR1 LNHDA and CDR2 SQIVND (reference sequence). This CDR3 is built from 13 residues. The CDR3 sequence: CASSTSAGNTIYF. CDR3 nucleotide sequence: TGTGCCAGTAGCACTAGCGCTGGAAACACCATATATTTT.

This clonotype has only a few counts. V is TRBV27 and J is TRBJ1-6; possibly TRBD1 for D (6 bases). Trimming took off 8 bases at V and 10 bases at J, with 15 bases between the two ends. CDR1 and CDR2 from the germline V gene are MNHEY and SMNVEV (reference sequence). CDR3 length: 13 residues. The CDR3 bases are TGTGCCAGCGGCGACAGGATGGGATCACCCCTCCACTTT. Its translation is CASGDRMGSPLHF.

The chain is built from TRBV20-1 and TRBJ1-1; D call uncertain. The V end was cut by 1 base, the J end by 4 bases, with 10 bases between. Germline-derived CDR1 and CDR2 are DFQATT and SNEGSKA (reference sequence). The CDR3 extends over 13 amino acids. DNA for the CDR3: TGCAGTGCTAGAGGGCAGGTGATCACTGAAGCTTTCTTT. It is translated as CSARGQVITEAFF.

The V call is TRBV7-2, the J call TRBJ1-5; D perhaps matches TRBD1 (6 bases). CDR1 SGHTA and CDR2 FQGNSA come from the germline V gene. This CDR3 spans 15 amino acids. V dropped 3 bases and J dropped 1 base, with 10 bases sitting between them. The CDR3 DNA reads as TGTGCCAGCAGCTTCGTAGGGGGAAGCAATCAGCCCCAGCATTTT. Protein product: CASSFVGGSNQPQHF.

In this sample, this clonotype turned up a few times. The J gene is TRBJ2-7, the V gene TRBV12-3 or TRBV12-4; 8 bases match TRBD1. Unmatched junction bases numbered 12, after V lost 8 bases and J lost 3 bases. The CDR3 length is 15 residues. Here the CDR3 reads CASRWGTGGFYEQYF. The CDR3 nucleotides are TGTGCCAGCCGTTGGGGGACAGGAGGTTTCTACGAGCAGTACTTC.

This clonotype was counted between two and nine times. This chain links TRBV5-1 with TRBJ1-4; tentatively, D is TRBD1 (5 bases). The ends were cut back, 0 bases at V and 8 bases at J, with 17 bases in the middle. The CDR3 runs to 16 residues. Germline V gives CDR1 SGHRS, CDR2 YFSETQ. Here the CDR3 DNA reads TGCGCCAGCAGCTTGGCCGGCGGAGGGGCGTGGGAAAAACTGTTTTTT. Its translation is CASSLAGGGAWEKLFF. The entire variable domain, with the rest obtained from reference TRBV5-1 and TRBJ1-4, is as follows: KAGVTQTPRYLIKTRGQQVTLSCSPISGHRSVSWYQQTPGQGLQFLFEYFSETQRNKGNFPGRFSGRQFSNSRSEMNVSTLELGDSALYLCASSLAGGGAWEKLFFGSGTQLSVL.

V gene TRBV5-1 combines with J gene TRBJ1-1; 7 nucleotides align to TRBD1. The length of the CDR3 is 16 residues. V lost 0 bases to trimming and J lost 0 bases; unmatched junction nucleotides: 5. In germline, CDR1 is SGHRS, CDR2 YFSETQ. The DNA for the CDR3 is TGCGCCAGCAGCTTGGTCGCGACAGGGATGAACACTGAAGCTTTCTTT. The encoded protein is CASSLVATGMNTEAFF.

This chain connects TRBV7-2 to TRBJ2-2; D unclear. Germline V gene lookup returns CDR1 SGHTA and CDR2 FQGNSA. This CDR3 region has 10 residues. CDR3: CAVGYGELFF. CDR3 bases: TGTGCTGTTGGGTACGGGGAGCTGTTTTTT. Supplemented by reference TRBV7-2 and TRBJ2-2, the full variable domain reads GAGVSQSPSNKVTEKGKDVELRCDPISGHTALYWYRQSLGQGLEFLIYFQGNSAPDKSGLPSDRFSAERTGGSVSTLTIQRTQQEDSAVYLCAVGYGELFFGEGSRLTVL.